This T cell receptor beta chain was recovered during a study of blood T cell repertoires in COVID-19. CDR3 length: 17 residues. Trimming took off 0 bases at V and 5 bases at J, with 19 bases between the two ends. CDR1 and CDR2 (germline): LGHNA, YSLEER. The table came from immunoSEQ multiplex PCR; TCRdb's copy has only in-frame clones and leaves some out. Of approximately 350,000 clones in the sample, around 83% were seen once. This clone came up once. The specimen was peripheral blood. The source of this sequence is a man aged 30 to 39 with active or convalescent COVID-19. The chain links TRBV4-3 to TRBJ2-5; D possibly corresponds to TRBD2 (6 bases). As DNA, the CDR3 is TGCGCCAGCAGCCAAGATCTCGGGAGTCAGGGATTGGAGACCCAGTACTTC. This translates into CASSQDLGSQGLETQYF.